A selection of T cell receptor beta chains follows, all from one sample in a study of control samples from healthy donors and cancer patients. Assay used: immunoSEQ multiplex PCR; TCRdb lists only in-frame clones, some missing. The repertoire consists of around 140,000 clones, with 91% occurring once and the leading ten covering more than 3%. Sequencing was performed on blood. Receptors were obtained from a man aged 25-40 years in good health. Both conserved end residues are part of each CDR3. D genes are given only for firm matches. Clone size appears in some rows only: once, few, many, or a class for an expanded clone.

J gene,V gene,D gene,clone size,CDR3 protein,CDR3 DNA
TRBJ2-3,TRBV11-2,-,-,CASSSSQGDTQYF,TGTGCCAGCAGCTCCTCTCAGGGAGATACGCAGTATTTT
TRBJ1-2,TRBV9,TRBD1,-,CASSPSTGTSGVINYGYTF,TGTGCCAGCAGCCCTTCGACAGGGACTTCTGGCGTTATTAACTATGGCTACACCTTC
TRBJ1-2,TRBV6-5,TRBD1,-,CASSYPDRGQDYGYTF,TGTGCCAGCAGTTATCCGGACAGGGGGCAGGATTATGGCTACACCTTC
TRBJ2-3,TRBV6-6,TRBD2,few,CASGLAGGPGDTQYF,TGTGCCAGCGGCCTAGCGGGGGGGCCCGGCGATACGCAGTATTTT
TRBJ1-5,TRBV7-6,TRBD1,-,CASSLGQGSGDQPQHF,TGTGCCAGCAGCCTCGGACAGGGATCGGGTGATCAGCCCCAGCATTTT
TRBJ2-3,TRBV30,-,once,CAWSVRAITDTQYF,TGTGCCTGGAGTGTCAGGGCTATCACAGATACGCAGTATTTT
TRBJ1-1,TRBV29-1,-,-,CSVADTSNTEAFF,TGCAGCGTCGCGGACACCTCAAACACTGAAGCTTTCTTT
TRBJ2-1,TRBV2,-,-,CASSEVVRTGRSSYNEQFF,TGTGCCAGCAGTGAAGTTGTTAGGACGGGCCGAAGCTCCTACAATGAGCAGTTCTTC
TRBJ2-7,TRBV6-1,-,-,CASSEASPGARYEQYF,TGTGCCAGCAGTGAAGCGTCCCCGGGGGCTAGGTACGAGCAGTACTTC
TRBJ1-4,TRBV7-8,-,-,CASSPTIATNEKLFF,TGTGCCAGCAGCCCAACAATAGCAACTAATGAAAAACTGTTTTTT
TRBJ1-2,TRBV28,-,-,CASSLHQGDGYTF,TGTGCCAGCAGTCTCCATCAGGGCGACGGCTACACCTTC
TRBJ2-7,TRBV10-3,-,-,CAISAPGNSYEQYF,TGTGCCATCAGTGCTCCGGGAAACTCCTACGAGCAGTACTTC
TRBJ2-1,TRBV5-6,TRBD1,-,CASSLVWDRGGNEQFF,TGTGCCAGCAGCTTGGTATGGGACAGGGGGGGCAATGAGCAGTTCTTC
TRBJ2-7,TRBV23-1,TRBD1,-,CASSQFRTGLSSYEQYF,TGCGCCAGCAGTCAATTCCGGACAGGCTTATCTTCCTACGAGCAGTACTTC
TRBJ2-1,TRBV24-1,TRBD1,-,CATSPTGEYNEQFF,TGTGCCACCAGTCCGACAGGGGAGTACAATGAGCAGTTCTTC
TRBJ2-7,TRBV2,-,-,CASSVKTGGQSEQYF,TGTGCCAGCAGTGTGAAGACAGGCGGGCAAAGCGAGCAGTACTTC
TRBJ2-3,TRBV6-5,TRBD1,-,CASSLIQGGADTQYF,TGTGCCAGCAGCTTAATACAGGGGGGCGCAGATACGCAGTATTTT
TRBJ1-6,TRBV18,-,-,CASSPGQGGRNSPLHF,TGTGCCAGCTCACCGGGGCAGGGAGGACGGAATTCACCCCTCCACTTT
TRBJ1-2,TRBV27,TRBD1,-,CASSFDRGGLVYGYTF,TGTGCCAGCAGTTTCGACAGGGGCGGACTCGTTTATGGCTACACCTTC
TRBJ1-1,TRBV3-1/TRBV3-2,-,-,CASSPAGEVVNTEAFF,TGTGCCAGCAGCCCCGCCGGGGAGGTGGTAAACACTGAAGCTTTCTTT
TRBJ1-2,TRBV3-1/TRBV3-2,-,-,CASSPSTVGGYTF,TGTGCCAGCAGCCCCTCTACAGTGGGTGGCTACACCTTC
TRBJ2-7,TRBV5-4,-,-,CASSSQGNSYEQYF,TGTGCCAGCAGCTCACAGGGTAACTCCTACGAGCAGTACTTC
TRBJ1-1,TRBV4-2,TRBD1,-,CASSLTPGQGNMNTEAFF,TGTGCCAGCAGCCTCACCCCGGGACAGGGAAACATGAACACTGAAGCTTTCTTT
TRBJ2-3,TRBV9,-,-,CASSVVGASSTDTQYF,TGTGCCAGCAGCGTAGTGGGGGCATCAAGCACAGATACGCAGTATTTT
TRBJ2-7,TRBV7-9,-,-,CASSLSFSSYEQYF,TGTGCCAGCAGCTTGAGCTTTAGCTCCTACGAGCAGTACTTC
TRBJ1-5,TRBV21-1,-,-,CASSKKREFRGQPQHF,TGTGCCAGCAGCAAAAAAAGGGAGTTCAGGGGTCAGCCCCAGCATTTT
TRBJ2-3,TRBV7-2,TRBD2,-,CASSLRLAGVTQYF,TGTGCCAGCAGCTTGAGACTAGCGGGGGTCACGCAGTATTTT
TRBJ2-6,TRBV28,-,-,CASSATVSGANVLTF,TGTGCCAGCAGTGCGACAGTCTCTGGGGCCAACGTCCTGACTTTC
TRBJ2-6,TRBV7-3,-,once,CASSLVGSGANVLTF,TGTGCCAGCAGCTTAGTCGGCTCTGGGGCCAACGTCCTGACTTTC
TRBJ1-3,TRBV7-2,-,-,CASSLVTASSGNTIYF,TGTGCCAGCAGCTTAGTCACAGCAAGCTCTGGAAACACCATATATTTT
TRBJ2-7,TRBV29-1,-,-,CSVEGGNYEQYF,TGCAGCGTTGAAGGGGGAAATTACGAGCAGTACTTC
TRBJ2-1,TRBV23-1,-,-,CASSQSGSLNEQFF,TGCGCCAGCAGTCAATCGGGGAGCCTTAATGAGCAGTTCTTC
TRBJ1-4,TRBV6-5,TRBD1,-,CASLTRGQVEKLFF,TGTGCCAGCCTGACCAGGGGGCAAGTTGAAAAACTGTTTTTT
TRBJ1-4,TRBV2,-,-,CASSEAGATNEKLFF,TGTGCCAGCAGTGAAGCAGGGGCAACTAATGAAAAACTGTTTTTT
TRBJ1-1,TRBV7-3,-,-,CASSLYGRDSEAFF,TGTGCCAGCAGCTTATATGGGCGAGACTCCGAAGCTTTCTTT
TRBJ1-2,TRBV14,-,-,CASSQGAQTGYGYTF,TGTGCCAGCAGCCAAGGAGCGCAGACAGGCTATGGCTACACCTTC
TRBJ1-6,TRBV30,-,once,CAWSGGGPSNSPLHF,TGTGCCTGGAGTGGGGGAGGCCCCAGCAATTCACCCCTCCACTTT
TRBJ2-3,TRBV27,TRBD2,-,CASSPPGSGGATDTQYF,TGTGCCAGCAGCCCCCCAGGTAGCGGGGGGGCAACAGATACGCAGTATTTT
TRBJ1-3,TRBV12-5,-,-,CASGDDRINTIYF,TGTGCTAGTGGAGACGACAGAATAAACACCATATATTTT
TRBJ2-6,TRBV10-3,-,-,CAISKGSISGANVLTF,TGTGCCATCAGTAAGGGGTCCATCTCTGGGGCCAACGTCCTGACTTTC
TRBJ1-2,TRBV4-1,TRBD1,-,CASSQDRGQAPGGYTF,TGCGCCAGCAGCCAAGATAGGGGACAGGCCCCTGGTGGCTACACCTTC